These 15 T cell receptor beta chains came from one sample sequenced in a study of T cells in localized non-small cell lung cancer. Data came from immunoSEQ multiplex PCR; TCRdb stores just in-frame clones and leaves some out. The profile shows some 80,000 clones, just under 85% of them singletons. The specimen was peripheral blood, collected before any cancer treatment. The receptor set was obtained from a man aged 40 to 75 with stage I lung adenocarcinoma.

The V gene is TRBV4-3, the J gene TRBJ1-1; TRBD1 is a possible D gene (6 bases). Trimming removed 3 bases from V and 0 bases from J, with 11 bases in between. The CDR3 sequence is 15 residues long. Germline lookup yields CDR1 LGHNA and CDR2 YSLEER. The CDR3 DNA sequence: TGCGCCAGCAGCCAGAACAGGGATATGAACACTGAAGCTTTCTTT. It encodes CASSQNRDMNTEAFF.

This clone was detected only a few times. The chain recombines TRBV11-2 with TRBJ2-1; the D is unclear. The germline CDR1 and CDR2 sequences are SGHAT and FQNNGV. This CDR3 contains 16 residues. The V end lost 4 bases, the J end lost 0 bases, and 13 bases lay between the germline ends. CDR3 sequence (DNA): TGTGCCAGCAGCTCGTTCCTCGCTAGCTCCTACAATGAGCAGTTCTTC. Translated: CASSSFLASSYNEQFF.

This chain joins TRBV5-1 and TRBJ2-5; the match to TRBD1 covers 7 bases. Germline lookup yields CDR1 SGHRS and CDR2 YFSETQ. The CDR3 is 13 residues long. The V and J ends lost 4 bases and 3 bases, in that order; junction bases with no gene match: 3. CDR3 amino acids: CASSRDSKETQYF. The CDR3, as DNA: TGCGCCAGCAGCCGGGACAGCAAAGAGACCCAGTACTTC.

This CDR3 is CASDGGYYEQYF. CDR3 DNA: TGTGCCAGCGATGGGGGTTACTACGAGCAGTACTTC. This sequence joins TRBV28 and TRBJ2-7; D may match TRBD1 or TRBD2 (5 bases each). This CDR3 has 12 residues. With 8 bases removed from V and 3 bases from J, the gap between germline ends came to 11 bases. Germline CDR1 reads MDHEN; CDR2 reads SYDVKM.

As to this clone: The sample contains more than one DNA sequence encoding this CDR3. The rearrangement links TRBV5-1 to TRBJ1-1; 8 positions match TRBD1. Looked up from germline, CDR1 is SGHRS and CDR2 is YFSETQ. The trim removed 4 bases at V and 1 base at J, leaving 3 bases unmatched. The CDR3 is 14 residues long. The CDR3 loop reads CASSRTGPNTEAFF. Written as DNA, the CDR3 is TGCGCCAGCAGCAGGACAGGGCCGAACACTGAAGCTTTCTTT.

The chain is built from TRBV5-1 and TRBJ2-6, with D unresolved. From germline, CDR1 is SGHRS and CDR2 YFSETQ. This CDR3 spans 17 amino acids. V was shortened by 0 bases and J by 0 bases, with 10 bases between the two germline ends. As DNA, the CDR3 is TGCGCCAGCAGCTTGGGAGATGGTGTCTCTGGGGCCAACGTCCTGACTTTC. Protein: CASSLGDGVSGANVLTF.

The V and J genes are TRBV5-4 and TRBJ2-7, with D hard to call. CDR1 and CDR2 (germline): SGHNT, YYREEE (reference sequence). Trimming shortened V by 2 bases and J by 2 bases, and 11 bases separated the two germline ends. The CDR3 runs 14 residues. The CDR3 DNA sequence: TGTGCCAGCAGCTTTGGCCCTCTGCCCTACGAGCAGTACTTC. This sequence encodes CASSFGPLPYEQYF. The entire variable domain, with the rest obtained from reference TRBV5-4 and TRBJ2-7, is as follows: ETGVTQSPTHLIKTRGQQVTLRCSSQSGHNTVSWYQQALGQGPQFIFQYYREEENGRGNFPPRFSGLQFPNYSSELNVNALELDDSALYLCASSFGPLPYEQYFGPGTRLTVT.

A single count supports this clone. CDR3 region: CASSYSRGETQYF. In nucleotides, the CDR3 is TGTGCCAGCAGTTACTCGAGGGGAGAGACCCAGTACTTC. This sequence joins TRBV6-6 and TRBJ2-5; D could derive from TRBD1 or TRBD2 (5 bases each). There are 13 residues in the CDR3. Germline assignment: CDR1 MNHNY and CDR2 SVGAGI (reference sequence). V was cut by 0 bases and J by 4 bases, with 6 bases left in between.

This sequence joins TRBV13 and TRBJ1-3, with 7 bases that match TRBD1. The CDR3 sequence is 14 residues long. Germline CDR1 PRHDT, CDR2 FYEKMQ (reference sequence). J lost 4 bases, V lost 5 bases, and 5 bases had no gene match. CDR3 sequence reads: CASSPSGQGNTIYF. DNA for the CDR3: TGTGCCAGCAGCCCTTCGGGACAGGGAAACACCATATATTTT.

This clone was seen a single time. This chain uses TRBV2 with TRBJ1-1; D gene ambiguous. V lost 5 bases to trimming and J lost 7 bases, with 20 bases between them. The CDR3 totals 15 residues. Germline V gives CDR1 SNHLY, CDR2 FYNNEI. CDR3 bases: TGTGCCAGCAGTACCCGGGCCACCTCATTAGGTGAAGCTTTCTTT. Translated: CASSTRATSLGEAFF.

V gene TRBV27 combines with J gene TRBJ2-1; D gene uncertain. Trimming removed 5 bases from V and 8 bases from J, with 22 bases in between. Germline V gene data show CDR1 as MNHEY and CDR2 as SMNVEV (reference sequence). The length of the CDR3 is 16 residues. This CDR3 is CASSETSVSGAYEQFF. The CDR3 DNA reads TGTGCCAGCAGTGAAACCTCCGTTTCAGGAGCGTATGAGCAGTTCTTC.

This clone has only one observation. J is TRBJ2-7 and V is TRBV9; D is unclear. CDR1 is SGDLS, CDR2 YYNGEE, per germline. The CDR3 totals 15 residues. V lost 1 base and J lost 4, with 15 bases in between. The CDR3 loop is CASSVTWAVPYEQYF. The CDR3 DNA is TGTGCCAGCAGCGTAACGTGGGCAGTTCCATACGAGCAGTACTTC.

The chain combines TRBV7-9 with TRBJ2-3; possible D gene TRBD2, 5 bases. With 3 bases removed from V and 5 bases from J, the gap between germline ends came to 15 bases. This CDR3 spans 15 amino acids. Germline assignment: CDR1 SEHNR and CDR2 FQNEAQ (reference sequence). The CDR3 DNA is TGTGCCAGCAGCTTTGGACTGACGAAGGTAGATACGCAGTATTTT. Translation gives CASSFGLTKVDTQYF. Filled out from reference TRBV7-9 and TRBJ2-3, the complete variable domain reads DTGVSQNPRHKITKRGQNVTFRCDPISEHNRLYWYRQTLGQGPEFLTYFQNEAQLEKSRLLSDRFSAERPKGSFSTLEIQRTEQGDSAMYLCASSFGLTKVDTQYFGPGTRLTVL.

This sequence joins TRBV15 and TRBJ2-5; D is possibly TRBD2 (6 bases). The germline CDR1 and CDR2 sequences are LNHNV and YYDKDF (reference sequence). With 1 base removed from V and 1 base from J, the gap between germline ends came to 13 bases. CDR3 length: 16 amino acids. CDR3 in amino acids: CATSRVPRGPQETQYF. As DNA, the CDR3 is TGTGCCACCAGCAGAGTGCCGCGGGGCCCCCAAGAGACCCAGTACTTC.

The chain combines TRBV19 with TRBJ1-2; D possibly corresponds to TRBD1 (5 bases). This CDR3 is built from 13 residues. Deletions cut 3 bases from V and 8 bases from J, with 13 bases between. Germline loops: CDR1 LNHDA, CDR2 SQIVND (reference sequence). CDR3 region: CASSIEPRVGYTF. The CDR3 nucleotides read TGTGCCAGTAGTATTGAACCCAGGGTCGGCTACACCTTC.